The 3 T cell receptor beta chains given below trace back to one sample, sequenced in a study of T cell changes during pregnancy in multiple sclerosis. Profiled with immunoSEQ multiplex PCR; TCRdb holds only in-frame clones, not every one. The sample lists roughly 85,000 clones, just over 90% occurring once. Source: peripheral blood, taken in the first trimester of pregnancy. These receptors were collected from a female donor with multiple sclerosis, enrolled in a pregnancy study.

This chain uses TRBV5-4 with TRBJ2-7, with a tentative D call TRBD1 (6 bases). This CDR3 is 14 amino acids long. Between the trimmed V and J ends, which lost 4 bases and 3 bases, there was a span of 14 bases. CDR1 and CDR2 (germline): SGHNT, YYREEE (reference sequence). The CDR3 protein is CASSPGQSLYEQYF. The CDR3 nucleotides read TGTGCCAGCAGCCCCGGACAGAGTCTCTACGAGCAGTACTTC.

The rearrangement links TRBV28 to TRBJ2-7; TRBD1 matches 10 bases. The CDR3 runs to 15 residues. Germline V gives CDR1 MDHEN, CDR2 SYDVKM. V lost 2 bases to trimming and J lost 1 base; unmatched junction nucleotides: 2. In nucleotides, the CDR3 is TGTGCCAGCAGTTTACCGGGACAGGGGTCCTACGAGCAGTACTTC. It encodes CASSLPGQGSYEQYF. The full variable domain, with the rest looked up from reference TRBV28 and TRBJ2-7, is DVKVTQSSRYLVKRTGEKVFLECVQDMDHENMFWYRQDPGLGLRLIYFSYDVKMKEKGDIPEGYSVSREKKERFSLILESASTNQTSMYLCASSLPGQGSYEQYFGPGTRLTVT.

The chain links TRBV2 to TRBJ1-1; 10 bases match TRBD1. The CDR3 runs 19 residues. V gave up 7 bases and J gave up 5 bases; unmatched junction bases: 22. Germline assignment: CDR1 SNHLY and CDR2 FYNNEI. CDR3 in DNA: TGTGCCAGCAAGGAGTGGACAGGGGGTTTCAGGGGGGGAAGGACTGAAGCTTTCTTT. Translating it yields CASKEWTGGFRGGRTEAFF.